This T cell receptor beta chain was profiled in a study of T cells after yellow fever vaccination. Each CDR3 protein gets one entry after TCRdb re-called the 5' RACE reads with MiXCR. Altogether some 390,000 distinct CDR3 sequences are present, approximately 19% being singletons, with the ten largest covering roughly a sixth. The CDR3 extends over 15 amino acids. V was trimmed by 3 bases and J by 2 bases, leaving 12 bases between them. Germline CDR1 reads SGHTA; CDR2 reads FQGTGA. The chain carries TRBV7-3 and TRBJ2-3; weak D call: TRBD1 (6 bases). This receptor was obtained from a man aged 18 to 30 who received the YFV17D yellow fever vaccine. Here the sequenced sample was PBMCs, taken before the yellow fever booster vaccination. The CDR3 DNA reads TGTGCCAGCAGCTTCGCAGGGGCCACCACAGATACGCAGTATTTT. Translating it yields CASSFAGATTDTQYF.